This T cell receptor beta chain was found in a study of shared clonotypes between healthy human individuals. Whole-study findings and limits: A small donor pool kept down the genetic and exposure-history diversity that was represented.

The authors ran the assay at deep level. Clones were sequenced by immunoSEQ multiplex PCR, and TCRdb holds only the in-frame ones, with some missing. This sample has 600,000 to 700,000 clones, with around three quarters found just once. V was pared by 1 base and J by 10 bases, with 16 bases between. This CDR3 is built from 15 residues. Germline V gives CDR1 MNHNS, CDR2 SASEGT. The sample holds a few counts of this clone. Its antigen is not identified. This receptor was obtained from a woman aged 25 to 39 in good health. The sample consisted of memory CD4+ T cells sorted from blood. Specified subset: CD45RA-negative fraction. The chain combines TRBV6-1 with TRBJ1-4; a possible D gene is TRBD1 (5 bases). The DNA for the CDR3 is TGTGCCAGCAGTGAAGTGTGGGACTTCGGGGGAAAACTGTTTTTT. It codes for CASSEVWDFGGKLFF.